This T cell receptor beta chain is drawn from a study of immune evolution from preneoplasia to lung adenocarcinoma. This clone has a handful of counts. Its target is unknown. Method: immunoSEQ multiplex PCR; TCRdb's copy keeps in-frame clones and lacks some. In the table there are roughly 4,000 clones, over 80% of which are singletons. Macro-dissection enriched premalignant or tumor cells before nucleic acid extraction. Study-wide findings and caveats: Later-stage lesions appeared to have more T cells, more diversity, less clonality.

Germline-derived CDR1 and CDR2 are MNHEY and SMNVEV (reference sequence). Trimming at V came to 3 bases and at J to 3 bases, leaving 4 bases not matched to a gene. The length of the CDR3 is 16 residues. This chain links TRBV27 with TRBJ2-1; TRBD2 agrees at 11 bases. Sequences were obtained from FFPE invasive lung adenocarcinoma tissue. The clonotype was recovered from a person aged 70 to 80 with invasive lung adenocarcinoma. The CDR3 bases are TGTGCCAGCAGTTTCCGGCTAGCGGGAGGCTACAATGAGCAGTTCTTC. Its protein is CASSFRLAGGYNEQFF.